This T cell receptor beta chain was obtained from a study of cytomegalovirus exposure and HLA in healthy donors. The study's findings and limits: In a later analysis, V- and J-gene trimming of beta chains associated with a DCLRE1C missense variant, replicated independently. In vitro assays verified that a few CMV-associated chains recognized CMV antigens specifically. The HLA-A and HLA-B alleles of most subjects were reportedly predicted accurately from TCR beta sequences.

On this clone: Its antigen is unknown.

With 60 Vbeta and 13 Jbeta primers, the PCR was carried out. TCRdb's copy holds only in-frame clones and misses some; the assay was immunoSEQ multiplex PCR. The sample includes over 100,000 clones. Germline V gives CDR1 SGDLS, CDR2 YYNGEE. V was trimmed by 1 base and J by 6 bases, leaving 10 bases between them. The CDR3 extends over 14 amino acids. The J gene is TRBJ2-2, the V gene TRBV9; perhaps TRBD1 as D (6 bases). The specimen sequenced was PBMCs. This TCR came from a man between 40 and 49 years old in good health and CMV-seropositive. CDR3 in amino acids: CASSVTGTSGELFF. Written as DNA, the CDR3 is TGTGCCAGCAGCGTAACGGGGACATCCGGGGAGCTGTTTTTT.